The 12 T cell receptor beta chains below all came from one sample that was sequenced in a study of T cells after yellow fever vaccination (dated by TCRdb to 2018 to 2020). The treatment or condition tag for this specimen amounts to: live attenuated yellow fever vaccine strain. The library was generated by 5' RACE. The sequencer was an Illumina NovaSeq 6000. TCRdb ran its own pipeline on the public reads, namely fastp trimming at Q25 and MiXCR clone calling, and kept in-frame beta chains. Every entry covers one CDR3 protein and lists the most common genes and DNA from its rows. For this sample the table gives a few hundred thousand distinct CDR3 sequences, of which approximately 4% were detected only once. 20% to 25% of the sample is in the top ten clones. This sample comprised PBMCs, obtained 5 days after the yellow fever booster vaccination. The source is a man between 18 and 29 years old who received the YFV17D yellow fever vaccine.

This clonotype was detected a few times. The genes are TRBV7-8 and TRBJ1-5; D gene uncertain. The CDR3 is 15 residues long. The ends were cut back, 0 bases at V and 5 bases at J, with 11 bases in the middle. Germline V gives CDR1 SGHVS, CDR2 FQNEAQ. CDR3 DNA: TGTGCCAGCAGCTTAGCGGCCGGGTTTCATCAGCCCCAGCATTTT. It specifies CASSLAAGFHQPQHF.

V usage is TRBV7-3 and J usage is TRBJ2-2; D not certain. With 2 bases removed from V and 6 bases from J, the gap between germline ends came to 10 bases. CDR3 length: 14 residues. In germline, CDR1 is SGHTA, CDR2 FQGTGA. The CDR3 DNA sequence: TGTGCCAGCAGCTTAGAAGTTGGGGCCGGGGAGCTGTTTTTT. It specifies CASSLEVGAGELFF.

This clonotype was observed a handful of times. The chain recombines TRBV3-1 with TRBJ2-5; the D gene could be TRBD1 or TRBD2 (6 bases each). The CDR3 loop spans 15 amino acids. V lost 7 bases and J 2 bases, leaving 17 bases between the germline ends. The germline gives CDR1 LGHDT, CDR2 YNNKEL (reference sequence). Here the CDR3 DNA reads TGTGCCAGCACCCCTCTTGGGGGGCCTCAAGAGACCCAGTACTTC. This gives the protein CASTPLGGPQETQYF.

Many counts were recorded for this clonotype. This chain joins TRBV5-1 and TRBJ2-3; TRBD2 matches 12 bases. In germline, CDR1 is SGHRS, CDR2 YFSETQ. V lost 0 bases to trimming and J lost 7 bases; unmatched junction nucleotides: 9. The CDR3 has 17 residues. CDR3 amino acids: CASSLETSGGPGHTQYF. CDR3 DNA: TGCGCCAGCAGCTTGGAGACTAGCGGGGGCCCGGGGCATACGCAGTATTTT.

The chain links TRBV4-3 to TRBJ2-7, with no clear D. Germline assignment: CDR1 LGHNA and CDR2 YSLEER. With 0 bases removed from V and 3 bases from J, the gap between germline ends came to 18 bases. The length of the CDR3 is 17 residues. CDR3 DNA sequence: TGCGCCAGCAGCCAAGAATGTAAGGGAATTGGTCTCTACGAGCAGTACGTC. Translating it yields CASSQECKGIGLYEQYV.

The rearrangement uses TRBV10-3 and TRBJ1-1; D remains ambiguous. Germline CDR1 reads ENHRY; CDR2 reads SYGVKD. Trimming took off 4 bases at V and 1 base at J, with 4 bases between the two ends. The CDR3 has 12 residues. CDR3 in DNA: TGTGCCATCAGTGTCTCGAACACTGAAGCTTTCTTT. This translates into CAISVSNTEAFF.

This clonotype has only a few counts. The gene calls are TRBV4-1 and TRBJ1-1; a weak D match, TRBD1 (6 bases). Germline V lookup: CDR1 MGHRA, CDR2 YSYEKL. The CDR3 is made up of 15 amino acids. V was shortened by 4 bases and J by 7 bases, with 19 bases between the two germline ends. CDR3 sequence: CASSRAGQGLDEAFF. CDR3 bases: TGCGCCAGCAGCCGCGCGGGCCAGGGGCTGGATGAAGCTTTCTTT.

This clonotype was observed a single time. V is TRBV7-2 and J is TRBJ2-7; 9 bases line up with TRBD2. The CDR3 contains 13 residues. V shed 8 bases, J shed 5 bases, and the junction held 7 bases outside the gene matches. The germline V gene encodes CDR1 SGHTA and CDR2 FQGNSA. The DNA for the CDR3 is TGTGCCAGCCGCCGCGGGGGGGCCCACGAGCAGTACTTC. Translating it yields CASRRGGAHEQYF.

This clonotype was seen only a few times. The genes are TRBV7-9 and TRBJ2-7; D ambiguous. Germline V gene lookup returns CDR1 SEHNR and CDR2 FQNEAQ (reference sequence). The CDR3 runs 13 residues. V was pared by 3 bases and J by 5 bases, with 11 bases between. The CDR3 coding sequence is TGTGCCAGCAGCTTCTACGAAGGGAACGAGCAGTACTTC. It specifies CASSFYEGNEQYF.

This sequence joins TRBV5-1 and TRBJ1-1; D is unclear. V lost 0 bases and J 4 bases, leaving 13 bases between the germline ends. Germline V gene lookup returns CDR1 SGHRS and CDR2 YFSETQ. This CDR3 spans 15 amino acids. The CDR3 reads CASSLDGVGGTEAFF. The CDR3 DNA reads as TGCGCCAGCAGCTTGGACGGGGTTGGTGGCACTGAAGCTTTCTTT.

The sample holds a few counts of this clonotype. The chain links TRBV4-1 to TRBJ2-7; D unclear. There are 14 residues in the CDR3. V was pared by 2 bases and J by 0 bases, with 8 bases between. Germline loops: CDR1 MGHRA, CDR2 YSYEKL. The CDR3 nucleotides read TGCGCCAGCAGCCAACCCCTGTCCTCCTACGAGCAGTACTTC. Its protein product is CASSQPLSSYEQYF.

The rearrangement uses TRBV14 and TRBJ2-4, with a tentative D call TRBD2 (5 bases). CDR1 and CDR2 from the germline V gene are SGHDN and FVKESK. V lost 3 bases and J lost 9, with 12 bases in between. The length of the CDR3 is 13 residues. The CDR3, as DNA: TGTGCCAGCAGCCAGGAAAGGGCGGGCATTCAGTACTTC. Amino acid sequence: CASSQERAGIQYF.